Listed here is a single TCR beta chain. What it recognizes is unknown. Compared with germline, one end of the junction differs, possibly owing to a read error. The data derive from a study of radiation and T cells in renal cell carcinoma. Study summary: Nephrectomy followed 15 Gy stereotactic body radiation by 4 weeks. Regarding the study as a whole: In blood, top tumor clones expanded by 2 weeks, shrinking by 4.

Time point here: blood 2 weeks post-SBRT. Treatment meaning: 15 Gy SBRT to primary tumor, nephrectomy 4 weeks later. After SBRT, blood was collected at 2 and 4 weeks, plus baseline. The CDR3 extends over 18 amino acids. The germline gives CDR1 MGHRA, CDR2 YSYEKL. Repertoires were generated with immunoSEQ multiplex PCR, while TCRdb's copy carries only in-frame clones and drops some. The top ten clones hold 1.5% to 2% of a sample with about 130,000 clones, roughly four fifths of them seen once. The origin of this receptor is a woman aged 55-75 years with renal cell carcinoma. The sample in question was blood, obtained from a patient whose treatment included radiotherapy and nephrectomy. The chain has TRBV4-1 and TRBJ1-1; 12 bases agree with TRBD1. CDR3 sequence: CASSHGRGQGAMNAEAFF. CDR3 sequence (DNA): TGCGCCAGCAGCCATGGGAGGGGACAGGGGGCTATGAACGCTGAAGCTTTCTTT.